The T cell receptor (beta chain) under discussion was sequenced for a study of blood T cell repertoires in COVID-19. In the study overall: From T cells, B-cell-depleted T cells, or PBMCs came the material, which was cDNA or gDNA.

The CDR3 spans 13 residues. The V gene lost 11 bases and the J gene lost 1 base, with 12 bases spanning the gap. Germline assignment: CDR1 MNHEY and CDR2 SMNVEV (reference sequence). Original methodology: It was from reference gene primer amplification that nucleated cell counts were estimated. Sequenced by immunoSEQ multiplex PCR; TCRdb stores in-frame clones only, minus some. V and J calls and clone size are as listed in that table; D and trimming were resolved from the DNA. The sample lists under 400,000 clones, roughly 90% occurring once. This receptor was obtained from a woman aged 25 to 39 with COVID-19, enrolled during active disease. The chain recombines TRBV27 with TRBJ2-1; no clear D gene. The sample taken for sequencing was peripheral blood. In DNA, the CDR3 is TGTGCCTGCGGAGTTAGTTCCTACAATGAGCAGTTCTTC. It specifies CACGVSSYNEQFF.